The source of this T cell receptor beta chain is a study of immune cell composition in non-small cell lung cancer (dated by TCRdb to the late 2010s). A note on the overall study: To assign histologic subtype, which was mostly lung adenocarcinoma or squamous cell carcinoma, H&E was combined with p63, CK5, Napsin A and TTF-1 immunohistochemistry. TCR-beta sequencing from Adaptive Biotechnologies was done on approximately 32 paired sets of NSCLC tumour and non-adjacent lung specimens and on 20 to 30 tumour-only specimens. Supplementary cohort #1 consisted of roughly 11 lung adenocarcinoma cases with paired tumour/lung TCR-beta sequencing and with TIL populations generated to assess tumour reactivity. Several tumour specimens with TCR-beta data were of rare histological subtypes and were excluded from the subtype comparisons.

Beyond this particular receptor, the publication reports: Tumour-associated clones >0.5% occurred in nearly half of NSCLC cases: over 30% of adenocarcinomas versus around three quarters of squamous carcinomas. In 9 to 11 adenocarcinoma cases, maximal tumour-associated clone frequency correlated strongly with TIL tumour reactivity, whereas overall clonality did not. No significant correlation was found between tumour TCR-beta clonality and smoking pack-years. The reactivity cohort contained only 10 or so cases, and the tumour-reactive clones were not shown to have sequences in common with the dominant in vivo tumour-associated clones.

As concerns this clone: Its antigen target is currently unknown. The sample holds no much larger clone one base away, and base qualities are not on file.

A two-step multiplex PCR amplified TCR-beta CDR3 regions from genomic DNA, and the second step of the PCR added Illumina-compatible adaptors. As a commercial immunoSEQ service, TCR-beta immunosequencing was carried out on an Illumina platform. The source study handled its data this way. Repertoires were described by productive clonality and by Top 10 Clones, which is the percentage of T-cell templates coming from the ten most frequent sequences. Values of productive clonality ranged from 0 to 1, with a monoclonal population indicated by a value of 1. Sequences comprising at least 0.1% of tumour T-cell templates but absent from matched non-adjacent lung were defined as tumour-associated clones and were identified via log10 scatter plots. Student's t-tests were used for two-group comparisons, ANOVA for comparisons across stages, and linear regression for relationships, with analyses done in GraphPad Prism7 and R. The immuneACCESS repertoire file appears here via TCRdb, limited to in-frame rearrangements. These files lack a portion of the clones; in checked studies, under half of the deficit traces to unresolved V genes, and the cause of the others is not known. D and trimming were read from the DNA, whereas the V and J calls and clone size are those reported in that table. The sample profile shows about 3,400 clones; roughly 84% of them were found once. The top ten hold 12% of the sample.

Normal lung samples came from the same patient and consisted of non-adjacent lung tissue collected as far from the tumour as possible, at a distance of at least 3 cm. Genomic DNA was isolated with the QIAamp DNA kit from frozen aliquots of single-cell suspensions that had not been sorted. Tissues arrived within 2 hours of resection and were immediately processed into single-cell suspensions. Tissue was mechanically dissociated and enzymatically digested with DNase I, collagenase I and hyaluronidase for around 27 minutes at 37 °C, then filtered and RBC-lysed. The sequenced sample consisted of non-adjacent lung tissue. The source is a human donor with non-small cell lung cancer.

The CDR3 region has the sequence CASGRVETQYF. DNA sequence: TGTGCCAGCGGCAGGGTAGAGACCCAGTACTTC. In this chain, TRBV19 is recombined with TRBJ2-5; the D segment could be TRBD1, given 5 matching bases. Trimming removed 9 bases from V and 4 bases from J, leaving 9 bases between the germline ends. Including the terminal cysteine and phenylalanine, the CDR3 comprises 11 residues. Just the 33-base CDR3 DNA is kept, in frame starting at base 1. The germline V gene (reference sequence) gives CDR1 as LNHDA and CDR2 as SQIVND. Full variable domain (CDR3 extended with the reference TRBV19 and TRBJ2-5 proteins): DGGITQSPKYLFRKEGQNVTLSCEQNLNHDAMYWYRQDPGQGLRLIYYSQIVNDFQKGDIAEGYSVSREKKESFPLTVTSAQKNPTAFYLCASGRVETQYFGPGTRLLVL.